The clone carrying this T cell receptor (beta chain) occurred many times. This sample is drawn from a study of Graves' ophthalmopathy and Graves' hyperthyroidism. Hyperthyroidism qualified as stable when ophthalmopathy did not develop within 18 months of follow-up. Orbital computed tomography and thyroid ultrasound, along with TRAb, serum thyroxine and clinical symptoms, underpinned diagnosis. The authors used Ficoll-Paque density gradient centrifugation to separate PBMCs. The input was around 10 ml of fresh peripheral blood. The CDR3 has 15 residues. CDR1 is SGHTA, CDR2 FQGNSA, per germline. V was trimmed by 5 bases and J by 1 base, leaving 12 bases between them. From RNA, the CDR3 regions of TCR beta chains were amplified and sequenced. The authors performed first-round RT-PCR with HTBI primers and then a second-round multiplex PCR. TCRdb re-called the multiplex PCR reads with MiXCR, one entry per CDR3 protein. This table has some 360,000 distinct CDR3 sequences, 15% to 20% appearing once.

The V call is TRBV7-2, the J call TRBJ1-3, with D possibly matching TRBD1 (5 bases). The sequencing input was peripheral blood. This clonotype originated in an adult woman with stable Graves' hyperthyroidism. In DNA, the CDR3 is TGTGCCAGCAGCACCCTAGGGACGTCTGGAAACACCATATATTTT. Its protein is CASSTLGTSGNTIYF.